What follows are 2 T cell receptor beta chains derived from one specimen sequenced in a study of regulatory T cells in long-lasting Graves disease (dated by TCRdb to 2020 to 2023). Libraries were prepared through multiplex PCR. Instrument on record: Illumina HiSeq 4000. CDR3 regions were amplified by Arm-PCR with iRepertoire HTBI primers to construct TCR beta libraries. In-frame beta chains were kept once TCRdb had trimmed the public reads at Q25 with fastp and called clones with MiXCR. Every distinct CDR3 protein forms one entry, paired with its most common genes and DNA. The sample table contains roughly 700,000 distinct CDR3 sequences; only one count was recorded for 25% to 30% of them. Roughly 41% of the sample is held by the ten biggest clonotypes. The time point label corresponds to: persistent/refractory GD, antithyroid drugs over 5 years with positive TRAb. For both TCR sequencing and RNA sequencing, RNA was extracted from PBMCs using TRIzol.

The sequences come from peripheral blood mononuclear cells (PBMCs), collected when the disease was refractory, from a patient treated with antithyroid drugs. These TCRs come from a female donor with Graves disease.

This chain links TRBV6-1 with TRBJ1-1; the D gene is possibly TRBD1 (5 bases). The CDR3 sequence is 13 residues long. Germline CDR1 is MNHNS and CDR2 is SASEGT. Trimming stripped 7 bases from V and 3 bases from J, with 12 bases between. CDR3 in DNA: TGTGCCAGCACGGCGGGGACCTACACTGAAGCTTTCTTT. Translated: CASTAGTYTEAFF.

The V call is TRBV24-1, the J call TRBJ1-4, with D uncertain. The length of the CDR3 is 16 residues. Trimming pared 4 bases from V and 5 bases from J, leaving 16 bases between. Germline CDR1 is KGHDR and CDR2 is SFDVKD. CDR3 sequence: CATSEAAGGLNEKLFF. The CDR3 region has the DNA TGTGCCACCAGTGAGGCGGCAGGAGGCCTAAATGAAAAACTGTTTTTT.